The 20 T cell receptor beta chains reported below all come from one sample, sequenced in a study of blood T cell repertoires in COVID-19. The method was immunoSEQ multiplex PCR; TCRdb's version includes in-frame clones alone and lacks a portion of them. The sample consists of 25,000 to 35,000 clones, about 90% of them appearing once. Sequencing was performed on peripheral blood. These receptors were taken from a human donor with active COVID-19. The donor label of this sample is uncertain.

The chain joins TRBV7-3 to TRBJ1-1; D ambiguous. The CDR3 runs to 15 residues. Germline V gene sequence: CDR1 SGHTA, CDR2 FQGTGA. The V end lost 0 bases, the J end lost 3 bases, and 11 bases lay between the germline ends. The CDR3 loop is CASSLTGGADTEAFF. The CDR3 region has the DNA TGTGCCAGCAGCTTAACAGGCGGTGCGGACACTGAAGCTTTCTTT.

The chain uses TRBV5-1 and TRBJ2-5, with 7 bases matching TRBD1. Germline V gene sequence: CDR1 SGHRS, CDR2 YFSETQ. V lost 0 bases to trimming and J lost 1 base; unmatched junction nucleotides: 6. The CDR3 totals 16 residues. The CDR3 nucleotides read TGCGCCAGCAGCTTGGATTTCGGGACAGCCCAAGAGACCCAGTACTTC. It translates to CASSLDFGTAQETQYF. Filled out from reference TRBV5-1 and TRBJ2-5, the complete variable domain reads KAGVTQTPRYLIKTRGQQVTLSCSPISGHRSVSWYQQTPGQGLQFLFEYFSETQRNKGNFPGRFSGRQFSNSRSEMNVSTLELGDSALYLCASSLDFGTAQETQYFGPGTRLLVL.

The J gene is TRBJ2-3, the V gene TRBV6-2 or TRBV6-3; perhaps TRBD1 as D (6 bases). Looked up from germline, CDR1 is MNHEY and CDR2 is SVGEGT. The CDR3 is 14 amino acids. V was shortened by 2 bases and J by 2 bases, with 8 bases between the two germline ends. CDR3 bases: TGTGCCAGCAGTTACGGACAGATCACAGATACGCAGTATTTT. Encoded protein: CASSYGQITDTQYF.

Here the CDR3 reads CASSSASGGENTEAFF. CDR3 DNA: TGTGCCAGCAGCTCGGCGTCGGGGGGAGAGAACACTGAAGCTTTCTTT. The rearrangement uses TRBV5-4 and TRBJ1-1, with D possibly matching TRBD1 (5 bases). Germline V gene data show CDR1 as SGHNT and CDR2 as YYREEE (reference sequence). Trimming took off 3 bases at V and 1 base at J, with 16 bases between the two ends. This CDR3 has 16 amino acids.

The rearrangement links TRBV7-2 to TRBJ2-5; TRBD2 matches at 9 bases. The CDR3 extends over 15 amino acids. Losses at the gene ends were 3 bases for V and 7 bases for J; bases not matched to a gene: 9. The V gene's germline CDR1 is SGHTA and CDR2 FQGNSA. CDR3 region: CASSFAGAGGRTQYF. The DNA for the CDR3 is TGTGCCAGCAGCTTCGCGGGGGCGGGGGGGCGGACCCAGTACTTC. Filled out from reference TRBV7-2 and TRBJ2-5, the complete variable domain reads GAGVSQSPSNKVTEKGKDVELRCDPISGHTALYWYRQSLGQGLEFLIYFQGNSAPDKSGLPSDRFSAERTGGSVSTLTIQRTQQEDSAVYLCASSFAGAGGRTQYFGPGTRLLVL.

The V and J genes are TRBV18 and TRBJ2-2, with unresolved D. V was shortened by 4 bases and J by 5 bases, with 8 bases between the two germline ends. CDR3 size: 13 residues. Germline V gene sequence: CDR1 KGHSH, CDR2 LQKENI. CDR3 DNA: TGTGCCAGCTCACTAATCAGTACCGGGGAGCTGTTTTTT. Protein sequence: CASSLISTGELFF.

This chain joins TRBV5-6 and TRBJ2-1; 8 positions match TRBD2. The CDR3 loop spans 14 amino acids. Germline assignment: CDR1 SGHDT and CDR2 YYEEEE. Trimming cost V 4 bases and J 10 bases; bases outside gene matches: 10. The CDR3 coding sequence is TGTGCCAGCAGCCGGGGGGGAAATACCGGGGAGCAGTTCTTC. Translation: CASSRGGNTGEQFF.

V is TRBV9 and J is TRBJ2-4; D possibly matches TRBD1 or TRBD2 (5 bases each). V was trimmed by 4 bases and J by 1 base, leaving 18 bases between them. There are 17 residues in the CDR3. Germline V gene data show CDR1 as SGDLS and CDR2 as YYNGEE. CDR3: CASSLAGTGPAKNIQYF. CDR3 bases: TGTGCCAGCAGCCTAGCAGGTACAGGCCCCGCCAAAAACATTCAGTACTTC.

This chain connects TRBV11-2 to TRBJ2-7; D remains ambiguous. Germline assignment: CDR1 SGHAT and CDR2 FQNNGV. The CDR3 is 11 amino acids. V was shortened by 3 bases and J by 3 bases, with 3 bases between the two germline ends. As DNA, the CDR3 is TGTGCCAGCAGCTTTAACTACGAGCAGTACTTC. Translating gives CASSFNYEQYF.

This clone showed up just a few times. The CDR3 DNA sequence: TGTGCCAGCAGTGGGGACAGTCGAATCCATGGCTACACCTTC. As protein: CASSGDSRIHGYTF. This chain uses TRBV25-1 with TRBJ1-2; TRBD1 aligns across 7 bases. Germline CDR1 reads MGHDK; CDR2 reads SYGVNS. This CDR3 is built from 14 residues. Trimming at V came to 4 bases and at J to 6 bases, leaving 8 bases not matched to a gene.

This clone was seen a single time. V and J are TRBV10-2 and TRBJ2-5, with a possible D match to TRBD2 (6 bases). CDR1 WSHSY and CDR2 SAAADI come from the germline V gene. V lost 3 bases and J lost 4, with 18 bases in between. This CDR3 has 16 amino acids. In DNA form, the CDR3 reads TGCGCCAGCAGTGACCCGCCTGGAGGGCCGGGAGAGACCCAGTACTTC. It encodes CASSDPPGGPGETQYF.

The chain combines TRBV10-3 with TRBJ1-5; 7 bases map to TRBD1. With 3 bases clipped from V and 2 bases from J, the junction kept 4 bases outside the gene matches. Germline V gene data show CDR1 as ENHRY and CDR2 as SYGVKD. The CDR3 consists of 15 residues. The CDR3: CAISDRTGRNQPQHF. The CDR3 DNA reads as TGTGCCATCAGTGATAGGACAGGCCGCAATCAGCCCCAGCATTTT.

The chain couples TRBV18 to TRBJ1-5; 9 bases are shared with TRBD1. The CDR3 runs 15 residues. V dropped 4 bases and J dropped 0; count of bases not matched to a gene: 1. CDR1 and CDR2 from the germline V gene are KGHSH and LQKENI. The CDR3 here is CASSRDRDSNQPQHF. CDR3 in DNA: TGTGCCAGCTCACGGGACAGGGATAGCAATCAGCCCCAGCATTTT. The variable domain in full, with the rest retrieved from reference TRBV18 and TRBJ1-5, is NAGVMQNPRHLVRRRGQEARLRCSPMKGHSHVYWYRQLPEEGLKFMVYLQKENIIDESGMPKERFSAEFPKEGPSILRIQQVVRGDSAAYFCASSRDRDSNQPQHFGDGTRLSIL.

The chain uses TRBV18 and TRBJ1-3; D unresolved. V lost 3 bases and J 0 bases, leaving 9 bases between the germline ends. CDR1 is KGHSH, CDR2 LQKENI, per germline. The CDR3 is made up of 15 amino acids. In DNA, the CDR3 is TGTGCCAGCTCACCTCCCACAGACTCTGGAAACACCATATATTTT. Amino acids: CASSPPTDSGNTIYF.

The chain couples TRBV7-2 to TRBJ1-1; 7 bases map to TRBD1. V gave up 5 bases and J gave up 5 bases; unmatched junction bases: 5. The CDR3 covers 13 residues. CDR1 is SGHTA, CDR2 FQGNSA, per germline. CDR3 DNA sequence: TGTGCCAGCAGCCCCCGACAGGGAACTGAAGCTTTCTTT. Its translation is CASSPRQGTEAFF.

The chain combines TRBV28 with TRBJ1-1; the D is unclear. CDR3 length: 15 amino acids. Trimming pared 1 base from V and 1 base from J, leaving 10 bases between. CDR1 and CDR2 from the germline V gene are MDHEN and SYDVKM. CDR3 loop: CASSLSIGGNTEAFF. Written as DNA, the CDR3 is TGTGCCAGCAGTTTATCAATAGGAGGGAACACTGAAGCTTTCTTT.

The CDR3 loop reads CASSVGIAVYQETQYF. The CDR3 DNA reads TGTGCCAGCAGCGTAGGAATAGCGGTATACCAAGAGACCCAGTACTTC. The chain recombines TRBV9 with TRBJ2-5, with D possibly matching TRBD2 (6 bases). V dropped 0 bases and J dropped 0 bases, with 12 bases sitting between them. This CDR3 region has 16 residues. The germline V gene encodes CDR1 SGDLS and CDR2 YYNGEE.

This clone has a single count. J is TRBJ2-6 and V is TRBV4-1; D may be TRBD1 (5 bases). V was pared by 2 bases and J by 4 bases, with 21 bases between. Looked up from germline, CDR1 is MGHRA and CDR2 is YSYEKL. This CDR3 region has 19 residues. This CDR3 is CASSQFRGRTSTGANVLTF. The DNA of the CDR3 is TGCGCCAGCAGCCAATTTAGGGGCAGAACCTCGACCGGGGCCAACGTCCTGACTTTC.

A single count supports this clone. This chain connects TRBV6-2 or TRBV6-3 to TRBJ2-2; TRBD1 aligns across 10 bases. V lost 5 bases and J lost 4; bases outside the gene matches: 4. Germline CDR1 MNHEY, CDR2 SVGEGT. This CDR3 region has 15 residues. Written as DNA, the CDR3 is TGTGCCAGCAGTGACAGGGGGCAGGGCACCGGGGAGCTGTTTTTT. This encodes CASSDRGQGTGELFF.

The chain joins TRBV7-2 to TRBJ1-6; D might be TRBD1 (6 bases). Looked up from germline, CDR1 is SGHTA and CDR2 is FQGNSA. The CDR3 totals 15 residues. V was shortened by 1 base and J by 9 bases, with 13 bases between the two germline ends. The CDR3 nucleotides read TGTGCCAGCAGCTTAGGGGAGGGGGTAGGTTCACCCCTCCACTTT. Translation: CASSLGEGVGSPLHF.